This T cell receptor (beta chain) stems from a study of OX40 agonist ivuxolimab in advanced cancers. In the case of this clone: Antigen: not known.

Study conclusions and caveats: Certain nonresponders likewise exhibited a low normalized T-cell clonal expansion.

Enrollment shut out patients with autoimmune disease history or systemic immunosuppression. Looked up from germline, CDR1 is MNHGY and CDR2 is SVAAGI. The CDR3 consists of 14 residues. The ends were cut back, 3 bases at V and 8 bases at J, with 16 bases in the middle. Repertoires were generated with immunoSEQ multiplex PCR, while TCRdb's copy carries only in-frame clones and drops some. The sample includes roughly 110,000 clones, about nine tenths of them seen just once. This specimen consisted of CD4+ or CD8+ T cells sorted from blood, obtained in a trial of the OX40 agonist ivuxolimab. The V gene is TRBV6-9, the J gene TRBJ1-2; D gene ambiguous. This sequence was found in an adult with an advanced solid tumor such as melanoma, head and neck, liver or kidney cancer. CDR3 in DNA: TGTGCCAGCAGTTACCAAAGCCTTAACCCCGGCTACACCTTC. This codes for CASSYQSLNPGYTF.